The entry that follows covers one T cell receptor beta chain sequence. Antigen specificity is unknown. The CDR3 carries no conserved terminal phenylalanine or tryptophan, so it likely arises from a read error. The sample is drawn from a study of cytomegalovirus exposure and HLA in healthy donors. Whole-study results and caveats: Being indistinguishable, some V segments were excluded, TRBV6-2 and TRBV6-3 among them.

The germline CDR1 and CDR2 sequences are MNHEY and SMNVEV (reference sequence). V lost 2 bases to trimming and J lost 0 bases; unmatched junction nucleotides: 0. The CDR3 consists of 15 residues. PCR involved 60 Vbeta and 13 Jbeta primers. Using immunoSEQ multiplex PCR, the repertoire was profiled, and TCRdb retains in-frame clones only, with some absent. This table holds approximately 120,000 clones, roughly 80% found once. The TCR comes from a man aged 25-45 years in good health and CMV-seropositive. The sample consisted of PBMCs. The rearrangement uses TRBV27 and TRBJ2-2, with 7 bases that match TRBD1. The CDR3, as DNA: TGTGCCAGCAGTTTAAGGGGGCCGAACACCGGGGAGCTGTTTCTT. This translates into CASSLRGPNTGELFL.